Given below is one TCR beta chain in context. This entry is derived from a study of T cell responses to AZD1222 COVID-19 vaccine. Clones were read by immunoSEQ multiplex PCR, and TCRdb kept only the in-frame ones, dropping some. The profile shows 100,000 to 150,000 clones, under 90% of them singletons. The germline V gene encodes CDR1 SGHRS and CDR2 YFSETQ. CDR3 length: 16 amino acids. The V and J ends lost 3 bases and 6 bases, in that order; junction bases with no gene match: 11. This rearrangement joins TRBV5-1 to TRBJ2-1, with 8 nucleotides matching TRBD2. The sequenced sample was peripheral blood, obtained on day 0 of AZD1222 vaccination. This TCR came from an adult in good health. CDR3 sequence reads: CASSSGLAQGSNEQFF. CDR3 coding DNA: TGCGCCAGCAGCTCCGGACTAGCCCAGGGGAGCAATGAGCAGTTCTTC.